Each of the 14 T cell receptor beta chains below was sequenced from the same sample in a study of T-cell reconstitution after alpha-beta-depleted transplantation in children. The authors prepared the TCRbeta library with unique molecular identifiers. MiXCR was run by TCRdb on the PCR reads, yielding one entry per CDR3 protein. The table lists fewer than 700,000 distinct CDR3 sequences, 13% of them singletons. Sequenced material: PBMCs, mostly from graft donor cells, taken 360 days after TCRalphabeta/CD19-depleted stem cell transplant. The source is a male patient aged 10 to 17 who had a stem cell transplant for acute myeloid leukemia, so the T cells may come from the graft donor.

The rearrangement links TRBV28 to TRBJ2-3, with D possibly matching TRBD1 (5 bases). Trimming removed 2 bases from V and 4 bases from J, with 13 bases in between. Germline CDR1 and CDR2: MDHEN and SYDVKM. The CDR3 sequence is 15 residues long. The CDR3 reads CASSLLEQGADTQYF. DNA of the CDR3: TGTGCCAGCAGTTTACTGGAGCAGGGCGCAGATACGCAGTATTTT.

This clonotype was seen more than once but under ten times. The chain couples TRBV19 to TRBJ1-1; D unresolved. CDR3 size: 11 residues. V lost 7 bases and J lost 8, with 11 bases in between. Germline V lookup: CDR1 LNHDA, CDR2 SQIVND (reference sequence). The CDR3 sequence is CASTGSVEAFF. CDR3 DNA sequence: TGTGCCAGTACGGGGTCAGTCGAAGCTTTCTTT. Drawing the rest from reference TRBV19 and TRBJ1-1, the complete variable domain is DGGITQSPKYLFRKEGQNVTLSCEQNLNHDAMYWYRQDPGQGLRLIYYSQIVNDFQKGDIAEGYSVSREKKESFPLTVTSAQKNPTAFYLCASTGSVEAFFGQGTRLTVV.

This clonotype was counted ten times or more. This chain connects TRBV4-3 to TRBJ2-5, with 8 bases that match TRBD2. The germline V gene encodes CDR1 LGHNA and CDR2 YSLEER. The V segment lost 1 base and the J segment 4 bases; nucleotides outside the gene matches: 11. The CDR3 is made up of 17 amino acids. Here the CDR3 DNA reads TGCGCCAGCAGCCAAGTTTGGGTACGGGAGGGCCGAGAGACCCAGTACTTC. It encodes CASSQVWVREGRETQYF.

The chain uses TRBV4-3 and TRBJ2-7; 7 nucleotides agree with TRBD2. This CDR3 region has 18 residues. In germline, CDR1 is LGHNA, CDR2 YSLEER. V was pared by 0 bases and J by 0 bases, with 11 bases of the junction left unmatched. In DNA form, the CDR3 reads TGCGCCAGCAGCCAAGATCGATTGGCGGGAGACCTCTCCTACGAGCAGTACTTC. Translated: CASSQDRLAGDLSYEQYF.

This clonotype was counted at least ten times. This rearrangement joins TRBV12-3 or TRBV12-4 to TRBJ1-3; no firm D call. This CDR3 region has 11 residues. The V and J ends lost 6 bases and 4 bases respectively, with 4 bases between them. CDR3: CASRAGNTIYF. CDR3 sequence (DNA): TGTGCCAGCAGGGCAGGAAACACCATATATTTT.

The count of this clonotype is one. The junction and the germline gene differ at one end; a read error may be behind it. The CDR3 bases are TGTACCAGCAGTCACCTCGACAGGGTTGGATTATCTGGGGCCAACGTCCTGACTTTC. Amino acids: CTSSHLDRVGLSGANVLTF. The rearrangement joins TRBV12-3 or TRBV12-4 to TRBJ2-6; 7 bases fit TRBD1. This CDR3 is 19 amino acids long.

This clonotype was seen more than once but under ten times. V and J are TRBV20-1 and TRBJ2-5, with D perhaps TRBD1 or TRBD2 (6 bases each). Trimming stripped 5 bases from V and 4 bases from J, with 17 bases between. Germline values: CDR1 DFQATT, CDR2 SNEGSKA (reference sequence). This CDR3 has 14 amino acids. The CDR3 protein is CSADRGGRIETQYF. In DNA form, the CDR3 reads TGCAGTGCTGACAGAGGGGGGCGGATAGAGACCCAGTACTTC.

The chain employs TRBV12-3 or TRBV12-4 and TRBJ2-1; 8 bases are shared with TRBD2. J was trimmed by 4 bases and V by 5 bases; bases with no gene match: 13. The CDR3 sequence is 17 residues long. The CDR3 DNA is TGTGCCAGCAGTCGTAGATCCGGACTAGCCCTGTACAATGAGCAGTTCTTC. It specifies CASSRRSGLALYNEQFF.

Many counts were recorded for this clonotype. This chain joins TRBV7-9 and TRBJ2-7; D gene unclear. The CDR3 is 15 residues long. V was cut by 0 bases and J by 2 bases, with 11 bases left in between. CDR1 SEHNR and CDR2 FQNEAQ come from the germline V gene (reference sequence). DNA for the CDR3: TGTGCCAGCAGCTTAGCAGGCAGACCCCCCTACGAGCAGTACTTC. This translates into CASSLAGRPPYEQYF.

This clonotype was recorded a few times. The V and J genes are TRBV12-3 or TRBV12-4 and TRBJ2-7; D may be TRBD1 (6 bases). Trimming pared 7 bases from V and 5 bases from J, leaving 12 bases between. The CDR3 runs to 12 residues. The CDR3 bases are TGTGCCAGCACCCTCACAGGGAACGAGCAGTACTTC. Amino acids: CASTLTGNEQYF.

This clonotype has only a few counts. The chain joins TRBV7-2 to TRBJ2-1; 10 nucleotides line up with TRBD2. Trimming at V came to 4 bases and at J to 4 bases, leaving 10 bases not matched to a gene. Germline lookup yields CDR1 SGHTA and CDR2 FQGNSA. The CDR3 consists of 17 residues. The CDR3 nucleotides are TGTGCCAGCAGCTCCGGTCCTAGCGGGGGCACTTACAATGAGCAGTTCTTC. Amino acids: CASSSGPSGGTYNEQFF.

Only a few counts were recorded for this clonotype. The chain employs TRBV7-2 and TRBJ2-1; D not resolved. Germline V gives CDR1 SGHTA, CDR2 FQGNSA. The V gene lost 5 bases and the J gene lost 9 bases, with 11 bases spanning the gap. The CDR3 contains 12 residues. The CDR3 DNA is TGTGCCAGCAGCCTAACCCGGGTTGAGCAGTTCTTC. Translating it yields CASSLTRVEQFF.

The chain has TRBV5-6 and TRBJ2-3; a possible D gene is TRBD2 (5 bases). The V end was cut by 0 bases, the J end by 2 bases, with 13 bases between. This CDR3 is 16 amino acids long. From germline, CDR1 is SGHDT and CDR2 YYEEEE. The CDR3 spells CASSLAPGSDTDTQYF. The CDR3 DNA is TGTGCCAGCAGCTTGGCGCCGGGGAGCGACACAGATACGCAGTATTTT.

The gene calls are TRBV20-1 and TRBJ2-3; 10 bases match TRBD2. This CDR3 is built from 16 residues. Germline lookup yields CDR1 DFQATT and CDR2 SNEGSKA (reference sequence). CDR3 residues: CSARDSGRPWTDTQYF. CDR3 bases: TGCAGCGCCCGAGATAGCGGGAGGCCCTGGACAGATACGCAGTATTTT.